The 4 T cell receptor beta chains reported below all come from one sample, sequenced in a study of cytomegalovirus exposure and HLA in healthy donors. This PCR relied on a set of 60 Vbeta primers and 13 Jbeta primers. TCRdb keeps only in-frame clones here, not all; method: immunoSEQ multiplex PCR. This sample carries about 160,000 clones, with about 2.2% going to the ten biggest clones. Sequencing was done on a sample of PBMCs. These receptors were obtained from a man aged 25 to 45 in good health and CMV-seronegative.

The chain has TRBV19 and TRBJ1-5; perhaps TRBD1 as D (6 bases). This CDR3 contains 13 residues. The germline V gene encodes CDR1 LNHDA and CDR2 SQIVND (reference sequence). Trimming took off 4 bases at V and 6 bases at J, with 10 bases between the two ends. The CDR3 nucleotides are TGTGCCAGTAGTACCGGACAGTCTCAGCCCCAGCATTTT. Its protein product is CASSTGQSQPQHF.

The chain uses TRBV5-1 and TRBJ2-7; TRBD1 might be the D (6 bases). Germline CDR1 and CDR2: SGHRS and YFSETQ. There are 14 residues in the CDR3. The V and J ends lost 5 bases and 6 bases respectively, with 18 bases between them. The CDR3 DNA reads TGCGCCAGCAGTGTGGCAGGGGAGATGGGCGAGCAGTACTTC. It encodes CASSVAGEMGEQYF.

Here the CDR3 DNA reads TGCGCCAGCAGCTCGGGCACCGGGGTGAACACTGAAGCTTTCTTT. Translated: CASSSGTGVNTEAFF. The rearrangement joins TRBV5-1 to TRBJ1-1; D gene unclear. Trimming took off 3 bases at V and 0 bases at J, with 12 bases between the two ends. Germline-derived CDR1 and CDR2 are SGHRS and YFSETQ. The CDR3 is 15 amino acids.

The V call is TRBV9, the J call TRBJ2-3, with 8 bases identical to TRBD2. Trimming removed 4 bases from V and 3 bases from J; junction bases left unmatched: 7. This CDR3 is 15 amino acids long. The germline V gene encodes CDR1 SGDLS and CDR2 YYNGEE. The CDR3 region has the DNA TGTGCCAGCAGCCAAGCAGCGGGAGCAACAGATACGCAGTATTTT. Encoded protein: CASSQAAGATDTQYF. Looking up the rest from reference TRBV9 and TRBJ2-3 gives the full variable domain: DSGVTQTPKHLITATGQRVTLRCSPRSGDLSVYWYQQSLDQGLQFLIQYYNGEERAKGNILERFSAQQFPDLHSELNLSSLELGDSALYFCASSQAAGATDTQYFGPGTRLTVL.